Listed below are T cell receptor beta chains from one sample, sequenced in a study of T-cell reconstitution after alpha-beta-depleted transplantation in children. TCRdb passed the PCR reads through MiXCR, listing each CDR3 protein once. Of approximately 350,000 distinct CDR3 sequences in the sample, 10% were seen once. The specimen was PBMCs from the stem cell graft donor, collected from the stem cell graft. These receptors originate from a human donor who donated a stem cell graft to a child with acute lymphoblastic leukemia. Both conserved end residues are part of each CDR3. D genes are given only for firm matches. Size values are once, few and many counts, or a class for expanded clones, and some rows have none.

>few|-|TRBV4-3|TRBJ2-7
CASSQKFPPSYEQYF
TGCGCCAGCAGCCAAAAATTCCCCCCCAGCTACGAGCAGTACTTC
>-|TRBD2|TRBV27|TRBJ2-1
CASSFVLAVGYNEQFF
TGTGCCAGCAGTTTTGTCCTAGCGGTAGGGTACAATGAGCAGTTCTTC
>few|TRBD1|TRBV24-1|TRBJ2-5
CATSDSGQGWDQETQYF
TGTGCCACCAGTGATTCCGGACAGGGCTGGGACCAAGAGACCCAGTACTTC
>-|-|TRBV4-3|TRBJ1-3
CASSQDFRVSSGNTIYF
TGCGCCAGCAGCCAAGATTTTAGAGTTTCCTCTGGAAACACCATATATTTT
>many|-|TRBV20-1|TRBJ2-1
CSADLTTIGHNEQFF
TGCAGTGCGGACCTGACAACCATCGGTCACAATGAGCAGTTCTTC
>many|TRBD2|TRBV5-1|TRBJ2-2
CASSPGLAGRVNTGELFF
TGCGCCAGCAGCCCAGGACTAGCGGGAAGAGTTAACACCGGGGAGCTGTTTTTT
>many|-|TRBV4-1|TRBJ2-1
CASSQTAGYNEQFF
TGCGCCAGCAGCCAAACGGCAGGATACAATGAGCAGTTCTTC
>few|-|TRBV15|TRBJ1-5
CATSRERQVNQPQHF
TGTGCCACCAGCAGAGAACGCCAGGTCAATCAGCCCCAGCATTTT
>-|-|TRBV3-1|TRBJ1-4
CASSQPLPEGNEKLFF
TGTGCCAGCAGCCAGCCCCTCCCGGAGGGGAATGAAAAACTGTTTTTT
>-|-|TRBV6-1|TRBJ1-2
CASSEAGGNYGYTF
TGTGCCAGCAGTGAAGCGGGGGGTAACTATGGCTACACCTTC
>once|TRBD2|TRBV4-2|TRBJ2-7
CASSRERDLTYEQYF
TGTGCCAGCAGCCGAGAGCGGGACCTCACCTACGAGCAGTACTTC
>many|-|TRBV7-2|TRBJ2-2
CASSYGGELFF
TGTGCCAGCAGCTATGGCGGGGAGCTGTTTTTT
>-|-|TRBV12-3/TRBV12-4|TRBJ2-7
CASSLISGTYEQYF
TGTGCCAGCAGTTTAATCTCAGGAACCTACGAGCAGTACTTC
>many|-|TRBV24-1|TRBJ2-3
CATSDAGQASYTDTQYF
TGTGCCACCAGTGATGCCGGGCAGGCGTCTTACACAGATACGCAGTATTTT
>few|TRBD2|TRBV6-1|TRBJ2-1
CASSTRTSGRGNEQFF
TGTGCCAGCAGTACAAGGACTAGCGGGAGGGGCAATGAGCAGTTCTTC
>-|-|TRBV7-2|TRBJ2-1
CASSLRTPEQFF
TGTGCCAGCAGCTTAAGGACGCCTGAGCAGTTCTTC
>many|-|TRBV20-1|TRBJ1-2
CSAIREDYGYTF
TGCAGTGCTATTAGGGAGGACTATGGCTACACCTTC
>-|-|TRBV25-1|TRBJ1-2
CASRTGLDGYTF
TGTGCCAGCAGGACGGGACTGGATGGCTACACCTTC
>few|TRBD1|TRBV4-3|TRBJ2-7
CASSPTTGAYEQYF
TGCGCCAGCAGCCCGACGACAGGGGCCTACGAGCAGTACTTC
>many|TRBD1|TRBV4-3|TRBJ2-2
CASSQLGQGATGELFF
TGCGCCAGCAGCCAACTGGGACAGGGTGCCACCGGGGAGCTGTTTTTT
>-|TRBD2|TRBV7-8|TRBJ2-3
CASSLLLAGGPYTDTQYF
TGTGCCAGCAGCTTACTACTAGCGGGAGGGCCGTACACAGATACGCAGTATTTT
>few|-|TRBV7-2|TRBJ2-1
CASSLGGAHNEQFF
TGTGCCAGCAGCTTAGGGGGCGCCCACAATGAGCAGTTCTTC
>-|TRBD2|TRBV5-1|TRBJ2-1
CASSFTTSGSSYNEQFF
TGCGCCAGCAGCTTTACGACTAGCGGGAGCTCCTACAATGAGCAGTTCTTC
>few|-|TRBV7-9|TRBJ1-5
CASSDGGRTQGPQHF
TGTGCCAGCAGCGACGGGGGGCGAACACAGGGGCCCCAGCATTTT
>-|-|TRBV7-9|TRBJ2-7
CASSSLGRGEQYF
TGTGCCAGCAGCTCCTTAGGACGGGGGGAGCAGTACTTC
>-|-|TRBV27|TRBJ2-3
CASGVQGTTDTQYF
TGTGCCAGCGGCGTGCAGGGAACCACAGATACGCAGTATTTT
>few|TRBD2|TRBV5-1|TRBJ2-1
CASSGTGTSAEQFF
TGCGCCAGCAGCGGAACCGGGACTAGCGCTGAGCAGTTCTTC
>few|TRBD2|TRBV10-1|TRBJ2-3
CASSESTSGHTDTQYF
TGCGCCAGCAGTGAGTCTACTAGCGGGCACACAGATACGCAGTATTTT
>many|-|TRBV7-9|TRBJ2-1
CASSPPSILNNEQFF
TGTGCCAGCAGCCCCCCTTCCATCCTTAACAATGAGCAGTTCTTC
>few|-|TRBV19|TRBJ1-5
CASSIAGISQPQHF
TGTGCCAGTAGTATTGCGGGGATATCACAGCCCCAGCATTTT
>-|TRBD1|TRBV7-9|TRBJ1-2
CASSLTGAYGDTF
TGTGCCAGCAGCCTGACAGGGGCCTATGGCGACACCTTC
>few|-|TRBV7-2|TRBJ2-7
CASSLVRQAGDEQYF
TGTGCCAGCAGCTTAGTGAGGCAGGCCGGGGACGAGCAGTACTTC
>few|-|TRBV7-9|TRBJ2-5
CASSSRWTQRGPSLETQYF
TGTGCCAGCAGCTCCCGGTGGACACAGCGAGGGCCCAGCCTGGAGACCCAGTACTTC
>many|-|TRBV4-2|TRBJ2-7
CASSPTTLFDYEQYF
TGTGCCAGCAGCCCCACGACCCTTTTCGACTACGAGCAGTACTTC
>few|TRBD2|TRBV6-2/TRBV6-3|TRBJ2-1
CASSGLAGGSYNEQFF
TGTGCCAGCAGCGGACTAGCGGGAGGATCCTACAATGAGCAGTTCTTC
>few|-|TRBV7-2|TRBJ2-5
CASSLLVTSRKTQYF
TGTGCCAGCAGCCTCTTAGTGACAAGTCGGAAGACCCAGTACTTC
>many|-|TRBV27|TRBJ2-2
CASREASPGELFF
TGTGCCAGCAGGGAAGCTAGCCCCGGGGAGCTGTTTTTT
>-|-|TRBV4-3|TRBJ1-4
CASSPRGWEKLFF
TGCGCCAGCAGCCCTCGGGGGTGGGAAAAACTGTTTTTT
>many|-|TRBV18|TRBJ2-7
CASSEGDGYEQYF
TGTGCCAGCTCAGAGGGAGACGGCTACGAGCAGTACTTC
>-|TRBD1|TRBV12-3/TRBV12-4|TRBJ2-1
CASSTNRGPPYNEQFF
TGTGCCAGCAGTACTAACAGGGGCCCCCCCTACAATGAGCAGTTCTTC
>-|-|TRBV10-3|TRBJ2-3
CAISAQGTSTDTQYF
TGTGCCATCAGCGCTCAGGGGACTAGCACAGATACGCAGTATTTT
>-|-|TRBV5-1|TRBJ2-1
CATKKEGEQFF
TGCGCCACCAAAAAGGAAGGTGAGCAGTTCTTC
>few|-|TRBV6-5|TRBJ1-2
CASSYSEGNYGYTF
TGTGCCAGCAGTTACTCGGAGGGGAACTATGGCTACACCTTC
>-|-|TRBV10-3|TRBJ2-2
CAISGTGPDTGELFF
TGTGCCATCAGTGGGACCGGGCCGGACACCGGGGAGCTGTTTTTT
>few|TRBD2|TRBV6-1|TRBJ2-1
CASSLAPGLTHNEQFF
TGTGCCAGCAGTCTCGCCCCGGGACTAACCCACAATGAGCAGTTCTTC
>-|-|TRBV15|TRBJ2-4
CATSRGSAIQVKNIQYF
TGTGCCACCAGCAGAGGGTCAGCCATACAGGTCAAAAACATTCAGTACTTC
>few|-|TRBV6-2/TRBV6-3|TRBJ2-7
CASTLQREQYF
TGTGCCAGCACCCTACAGCGGGAGCAGTACTTC
>few|TRBD2|TRBV4-2|TRBJ2-7
CASSQNPLAATNYEQYF
TGTGCCAGCAGCCAAAATCCTCTAGCGGCTACGAACTACGAGCAGTACTTC
>-|TRBD1|TRBV7-9|TRBJ2-5
CASSLGQGDKTQYF
TGTGCCAGCAGCTTAGGACAGGGAGACAAGACCCAGTACTTC
>few|-|TRBV7-9|TRBJ1-1
CASSYILHTEAFF
TGTGCCAGCAGCTACATACTACACACTGAAGCTTTCTTT
>many|-|TRBV7-9|TRBJ1-2
CAIKNEGQNGYTF
TGTGCCATAAAGAACGAGGGGCAAAATGGCTACACCTTC
>-|-|TRBV12-3/TRBV12-4|TRBJ1-1
CASSRLVGANTEAFF
TGTGCCAGCAGCCGCCTCGTAGGGGCTAACACTGAAGCTTTCTTT
>many|TRBD1|TRBV9|TRBJ2-3
CASSVTGQTSDTQYF
TGTGCCAGCAGCGTAACGGGACAGACCTCGGATACGCAGTATTTT
>-|-|TRBV3-1|TRBJ2-1
CASSQDVAGGEQFF
TGTGCCAGCAGCCAAGACGTGGCAGGGGGGGAGCAGTTCTTC
>-|-|TRBV24-1|TRBJ2-6
CATSDLDIKDSGANVLTF
TGTGCCACCAGTGATTTGGACATCAAAGACTCTGGGGCCAACGTCCTGACTTTC
>few|TRBD2|TRBV5-1|TRBJ2-5
CASSQLAGVRETQYF
TGCGCCAGCAGCCAACTAGCGGGAGTAAGGGAGACCCAGTACTTC
>few|TRBD1|TRBV12-3/TRBV12-4|TRBJ2-6
CASSRAGTASGANVLTF
TGTGCCAGCAGTCGTGCCGGGACAGCCTCTGGGGCCAACGTCCTGACTTTC
>few|-|TRBV27|TRBJ2-1
CASSSLFTTNSNNEQFF
TGTGCCAGCAGTTCCTTGTTTACAACTAATTCGAACAATGAGCAGTTCTTC